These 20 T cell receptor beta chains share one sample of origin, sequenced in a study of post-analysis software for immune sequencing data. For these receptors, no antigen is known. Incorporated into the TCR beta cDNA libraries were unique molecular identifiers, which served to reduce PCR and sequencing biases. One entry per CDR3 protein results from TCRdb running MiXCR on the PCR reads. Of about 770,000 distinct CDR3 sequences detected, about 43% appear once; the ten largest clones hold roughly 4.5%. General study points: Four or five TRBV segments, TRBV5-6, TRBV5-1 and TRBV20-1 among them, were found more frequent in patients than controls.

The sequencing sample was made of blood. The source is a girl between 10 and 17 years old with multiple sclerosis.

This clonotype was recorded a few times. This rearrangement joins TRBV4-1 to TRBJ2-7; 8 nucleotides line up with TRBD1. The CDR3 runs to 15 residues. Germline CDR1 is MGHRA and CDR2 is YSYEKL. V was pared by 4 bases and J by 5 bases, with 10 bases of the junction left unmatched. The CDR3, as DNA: TGCGCCAGCAGCCCCGGACAGGGTCGAATGGACGAGCAGTACTTC. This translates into CASSPGQGRMDEQYF.

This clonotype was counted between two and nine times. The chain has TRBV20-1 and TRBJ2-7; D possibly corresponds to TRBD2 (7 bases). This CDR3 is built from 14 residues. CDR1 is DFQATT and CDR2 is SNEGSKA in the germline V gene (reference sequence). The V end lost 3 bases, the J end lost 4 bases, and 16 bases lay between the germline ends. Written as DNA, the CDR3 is TGCAGTGCTAGGGGGCATAGGGGGGGTTACGAGCAGTACTTC. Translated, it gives CSARGHRGGYEQYF.

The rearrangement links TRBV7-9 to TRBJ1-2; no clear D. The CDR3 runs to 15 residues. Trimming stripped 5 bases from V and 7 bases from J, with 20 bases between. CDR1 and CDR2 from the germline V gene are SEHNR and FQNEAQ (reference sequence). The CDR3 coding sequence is TGTGCCAGCAGCGGATGGACTGCCCTTATATTTGGCTACACCTTC. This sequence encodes CASSGWTALIFGYTF.

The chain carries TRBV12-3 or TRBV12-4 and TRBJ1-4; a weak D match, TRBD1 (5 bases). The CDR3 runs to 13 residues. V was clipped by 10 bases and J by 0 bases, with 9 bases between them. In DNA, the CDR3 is TGTGCCACCAGACAGTCAACTAATGAAAAACTGTTTTTT. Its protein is CATRQSTNEKLFF.

The CDR3: CASSPGTGGPYYEQYF. The CDR3 DNA follows: TGTGCCAGCAGCCCCGGGACAGGGGGCCCCTACTACGAGCAGTACTTC. The chain links TRBV7-9 to TRBJ2-7, with 12 bases that match TRBD1. Germline loops: CDR1 SEHNR, CDR2 FQNEAQ (reference sequence). CDR3 size: 16 residues. With 5 bases clipped from V and 3 bases from J, the junction kept 8 bases outside the gene matches.

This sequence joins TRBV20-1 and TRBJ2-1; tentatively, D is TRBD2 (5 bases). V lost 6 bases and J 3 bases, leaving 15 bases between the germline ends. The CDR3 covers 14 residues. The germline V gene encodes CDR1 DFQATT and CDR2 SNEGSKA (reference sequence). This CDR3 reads CSAVLEGHYNEQFF. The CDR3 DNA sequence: TGCAGTGCCGTTCTCGAGGGCCACTACAATGAGCAGTTCTTC.

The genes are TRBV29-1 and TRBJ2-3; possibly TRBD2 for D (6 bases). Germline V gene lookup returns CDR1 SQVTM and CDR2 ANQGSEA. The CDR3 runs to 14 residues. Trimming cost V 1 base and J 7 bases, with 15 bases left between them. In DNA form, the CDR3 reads TGCAGCGTTGAAGCGGACGGGAGTGAGAATACGCAGTATTTT. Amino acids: CSVEADGSENTQYF.

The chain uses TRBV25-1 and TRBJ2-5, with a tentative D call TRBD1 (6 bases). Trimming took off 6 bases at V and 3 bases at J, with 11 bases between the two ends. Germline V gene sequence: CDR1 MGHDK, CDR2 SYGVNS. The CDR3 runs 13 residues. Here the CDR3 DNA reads TGTGCCAGCAGACTACAGGGAAAAGAGACCCAGTACTTC. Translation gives CASRLQGKETQYF.

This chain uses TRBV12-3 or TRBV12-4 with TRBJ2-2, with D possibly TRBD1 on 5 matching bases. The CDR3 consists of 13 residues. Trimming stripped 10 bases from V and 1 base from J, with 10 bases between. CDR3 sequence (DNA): TGTGCCACCCAAGGGGTGAACACCGGGGAGCTGTTTTTT. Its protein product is CATQGVNTGELFF.

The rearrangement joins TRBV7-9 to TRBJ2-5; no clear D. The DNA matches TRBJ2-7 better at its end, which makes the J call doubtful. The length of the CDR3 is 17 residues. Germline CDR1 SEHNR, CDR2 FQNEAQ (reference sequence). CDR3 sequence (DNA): TGTGCCAGCAGCTTTTACCCTAAGAACTTGTCTCGGTACGAGCAGTACTTC. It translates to CASSFYPKNLSRYEQYF.

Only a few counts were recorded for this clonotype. The CDR3 DNA is TGTGCCAGCACAATAGCGGGTTACTACGAGCAGTACTTC. Translating gives CASTIAGYYEQYF. The gene calls are TRBV12-3 or TRBV12-4 and TRBJ2-7; 7 bases are shared with TRBD2. Unmatched junction bases numbered 6, after V lost 7 bases and J lost 3 bases. The CDR3 runs to 13 residues.

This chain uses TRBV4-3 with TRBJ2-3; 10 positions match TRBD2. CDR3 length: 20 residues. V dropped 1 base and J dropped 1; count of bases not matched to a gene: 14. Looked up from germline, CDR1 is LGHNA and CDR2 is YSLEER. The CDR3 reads CASSQGWLAGARDGTDTQYF. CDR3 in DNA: TGCGCCAGCAGCCAAGGGTGGCTAGCGGGAGCTCGGGATGGCACAGATACGCAGTATTTT.

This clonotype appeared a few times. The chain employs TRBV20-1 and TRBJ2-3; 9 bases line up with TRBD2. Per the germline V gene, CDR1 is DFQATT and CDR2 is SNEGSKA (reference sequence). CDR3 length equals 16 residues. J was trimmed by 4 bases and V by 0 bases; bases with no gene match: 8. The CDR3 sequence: CSARDQTSGIPDTQYF. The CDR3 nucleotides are TGCAGTGCTAGAGATCAGACTAGCGGAATCCCAGATACGCAGTATTTT.

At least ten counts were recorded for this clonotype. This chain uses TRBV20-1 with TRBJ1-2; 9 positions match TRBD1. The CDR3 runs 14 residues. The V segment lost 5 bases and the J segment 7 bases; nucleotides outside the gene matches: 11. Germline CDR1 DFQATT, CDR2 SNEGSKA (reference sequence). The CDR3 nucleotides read TGCAGTGCTTATACCGGGACAGGGTCTGGTGGCTACACCTTC. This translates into CSAYTGTGSGGYTF.

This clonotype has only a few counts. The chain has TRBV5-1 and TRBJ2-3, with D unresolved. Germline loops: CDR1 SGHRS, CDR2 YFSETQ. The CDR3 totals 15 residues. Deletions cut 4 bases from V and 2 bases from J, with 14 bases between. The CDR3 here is CASSPEAGPTDTQYF. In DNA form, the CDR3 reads TGCGCCAGCAGCCCCGAAGCCGGGCCCACAGATACGCAGTATTTT.

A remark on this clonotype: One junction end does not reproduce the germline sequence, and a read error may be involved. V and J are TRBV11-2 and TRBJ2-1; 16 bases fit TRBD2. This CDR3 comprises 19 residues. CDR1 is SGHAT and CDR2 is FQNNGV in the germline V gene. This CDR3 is CVSSLMGLAGGISYNEQFF. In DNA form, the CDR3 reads TGTGTCAGCAGCTTAATGGGACTAGCGGGAGGGATCTCCTACAATGAGCAGTTCTTC.

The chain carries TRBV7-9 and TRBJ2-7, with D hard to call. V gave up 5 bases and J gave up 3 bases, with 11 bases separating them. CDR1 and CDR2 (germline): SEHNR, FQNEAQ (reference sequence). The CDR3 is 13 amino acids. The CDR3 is CASSPRAGYEQYF. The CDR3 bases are TGTGCCAGCAGCCCCCGGGCCGGCTACGAGCAGTACTTC. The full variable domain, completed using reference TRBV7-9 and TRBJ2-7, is DTGVSQNPRHKITKRGQNVTFRCDPISEHNRLYWYRQTLGQGPEFLTYFQNEAQLEKSRLLSDRFSAERPKGSFSTLEIQRTEQGDSAMYLCASSPRAGYEQYFGPGTRLTVT.

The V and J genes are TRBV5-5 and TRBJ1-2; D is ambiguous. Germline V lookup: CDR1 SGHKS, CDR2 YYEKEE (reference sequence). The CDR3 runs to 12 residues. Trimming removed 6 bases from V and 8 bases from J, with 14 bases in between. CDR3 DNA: TGTGCCAGCACCCTTGACCCGAGGGGCTACACCTTC. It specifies CASTLDPRGYTF.

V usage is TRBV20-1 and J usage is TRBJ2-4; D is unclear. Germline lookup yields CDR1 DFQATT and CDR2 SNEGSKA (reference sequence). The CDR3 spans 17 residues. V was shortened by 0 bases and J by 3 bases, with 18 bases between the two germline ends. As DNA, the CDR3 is TGCAGTGCTAGAGATTCGGGCAGCCTTATTCTCAAAAACATTCAGTACTTC. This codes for CSARDSGSLILKNIQYF.

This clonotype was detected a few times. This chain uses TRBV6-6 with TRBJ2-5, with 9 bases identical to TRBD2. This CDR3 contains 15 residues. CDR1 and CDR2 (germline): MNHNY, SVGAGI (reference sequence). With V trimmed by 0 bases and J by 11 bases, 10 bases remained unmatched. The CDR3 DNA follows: TGTGCCAGCAGTTACTCGCCACTAGCGGGTATTGAGCAGTACTTC. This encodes CASSYSPLAGIEQYF.